Given below is one T cell receptor beta chain in context. This clone occurred once. It lacks a known antigen. Per-base qualities were not stored, and no clone one base away is much larger. Repertoires were sampled repeatedly over the course of chemoradiotherapy so that clonal expansion in the tumor microenvironment could be followed. The sample originates from a study of chemoradiotherapy in HPV16-positive cancers (dated by TCRdb to the early 2020s). Background on the whole study: Using functional T-cell assays on cells from a couple of HPV16-positive patients, the researchers defined candidate HPV-specific T-cell clones and common TCR motifs. The study set out to ask whether T-cell immunity against the HPV oncoproteins E6 and E7 changes over the course of chemoradiotherapy and whether that immunity affects survival. The candidate HPV-specific TCRs and motifs were subsequently tracked in TCR repertoires obtained from roughly 90 patients with HPV-related cancers.

Library preparation used the immunoSEQ multiplex PCR assay. TCRdb provides this immuneACCESS table in a form limited to in-frame rearrangements. Some clones are lacking; in checked studies, under half of them reflect an unresolved V gene, and why the rest are absent is not known. This sample comprises 25,000 to 30,000 clones, 90% to 95% of them detected only once. The ten largest clonotypes hold 22% of the sample. General study outcomes and caveats: In HPV16-positive patients, expansion of HPV-responsive T cells during chemoradiotherapy was found to be associated with improved recurrence-free survival. Expansion of candidate HPV-specific clones and E7-related TCR motifs was observed in the tumor microenvironment during treatment, whereas no such expansion was observed for non-HPV-specific T cells. The functional definition of HPV-specific T cells was derived from only a couple of HPV16-positive patients, and the survival association was reported for HPV16-positive patients.

The source is a human donor with HPV-associated anogenital cancer. The source material was blood, sampled from a patient who underwent chemoradiotherapy.

DNA sequence: TGTGCCAGCAGCTTTCAAGGGGCGCAGTATGGCTACACCTTC. Its amino acids are CASSFQGAQYGYTF. The chain was built from TRBV7-9 and TRBJ1-2, and possibly TRBD1, on 5 matching bases. Via the germline V gene (reference sequence), CDR1 is SEHNR and CDR2 FQNEAQ. The CDR3 runs 14 residues from the cysteine to the phenylalanine. Solely the CDR3 DNA is kept, with 42 bases framed from the first base. The trim is 3 bases for V and 5 bases for J, with a gap of 13 bases between the germline ends.